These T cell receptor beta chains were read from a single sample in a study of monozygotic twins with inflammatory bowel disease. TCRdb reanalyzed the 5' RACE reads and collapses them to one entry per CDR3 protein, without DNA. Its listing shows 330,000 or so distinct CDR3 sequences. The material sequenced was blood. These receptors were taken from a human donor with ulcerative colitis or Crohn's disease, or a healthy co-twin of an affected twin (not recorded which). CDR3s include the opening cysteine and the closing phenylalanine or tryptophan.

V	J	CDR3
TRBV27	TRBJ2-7	CASRTGGSEQYF
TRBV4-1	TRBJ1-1	CASSQLTAKGAEAFF
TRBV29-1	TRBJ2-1	CSVESTASYNEQFF
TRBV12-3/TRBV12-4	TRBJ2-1	CASLHSIREQFF
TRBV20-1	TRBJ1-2	CSAKSSANYGYTF
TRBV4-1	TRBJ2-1	CASSHGQNEQFF
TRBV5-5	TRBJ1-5	CASSLALSSNQPQHF
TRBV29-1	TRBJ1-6	CSAKNGTGETSPLHF
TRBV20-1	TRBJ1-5	CSARSDVGVTLSNQPQHF
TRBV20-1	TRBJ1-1	CSAQGGLNTEAFF
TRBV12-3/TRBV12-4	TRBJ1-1	CASGHSSMNTEAFF
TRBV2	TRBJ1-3	CASSGSGTVSGNTIYF
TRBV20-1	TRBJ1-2	CSATREGRAYGYTF
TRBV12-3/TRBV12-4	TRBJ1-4	CASSRGEKLFF
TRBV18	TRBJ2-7	CASSPTLRGAYEQYF